This T cell receptor (beta chain) was recovered during a study of vaccination and CD4 T cells after COVID-19. Study summary: Six males and four females, two of them Hispanic, were enrolled as convalescents. There were two doses of either BNT162b2 or mRNA-1273 vaccine given to participants. Post-COVID samples had a sampling time that fell a median roughly 100 days after diagnosis (range 35 to 161).

In TCRdb, the PCR reads were re-called with MiXCR into one record per CDR3 protein. The sample has over 20,000 distinct CDR3 sequences, about 60% seen once; the top ten hold less than 1.5%. Losses at the gene ends were 10 bases for V and 4 bases for J; bases not matched to a gene: 15. This CDR3 has 15 residues. Germline V lookup: CDR1 ENHRY, CDR2 SYGVKD. Whole-study results and caveats: Although the median of SARS-CoV-2-reactive clonotypes rose from around 19 to 38, the change was not significant.

Concerning this clonotype itself: The target antigen is unknown.

The rearrangement links TRBV10-3 to TRBJ2-5, with 7 bases aligning to TRBD1. This sample comprised CD4+ T cells from blood, obtained before SARS-CoV-2 vaccination. The source of this sequence is a human donor who had recovered from COVID-19. The CDR3 spells CATQKDRVDGETQYF. CDR3 in DNA: TGTGCCACCCAAAAAGACAGGGTGGATGGAGAGACCCAGTACTTC.